The 22 T cell receptor beta chains given below trace back to one sample, sequenced in a study of glioma-infiltrating T cells. The iRepertoire nested amplicon-rescue multiplex PCR amplified TCR alpha and beta CDR3s from RNA. TCRdb ran MiXCR on the multiplex PCR reads and lists one entry per CDR3 protein. Seen here are about 380,000 distinct CDR3 sequences, 41% observed once, and the top ten hold 9.5% to 15%. The material sequenced was glioma tissue, nonneoplastic brain tissue, or PBMCs (not recorded which). The receptors derive from a human donor with low-grade glioma or glioblastoma, undergoing nonglioma brain surgery, or in good health (not recorded which).

The chain uses TRBV4-2 and TRBJ1-2, with 7 bases fitting TRBD1. After removal of 9 bases from V and 4 bases from J, the junction contained 11 bases not matched to a gene. The CDR3 totals 14 residues. Germline values: CDR1 LGHNA, CDR2 YNFKEQ. For the CDR3, the DNA is TGTGCCAGTAGATCCATACAGGGGACCTATGGCTACACCTTC. Translated, it gives CASRSIQGTYGYTF.

The chain has TRBV3-1 and TRBJ1-1; D is possibly TRBD1 (6 bases). The CDR3 length is 14 residues. Germline lookup yields CDR1 LGHDT and CDR2 YNNKEL (reference sequence). Deletions cut 1 base from V and 9 bases from J, with 15 bases between. In nucleotides, the CDR3 is TGTGCCAGCAGCCAAGCGCAGGGGCGGACTCAAGCTTTCTTT. This encodes CASSQAQGRTQAFF.

The V call is TRBV7-2, the J call TRBJ2-7; no definite D call. CDR1 and CDR2 (germline): SGHTA, FQGNSA. Trimming pared 2 bases from V and 5 bases from J, leaving 13 bases between. This CDR3 is 14 amino acids long. The CDR3 coding sequence is TGTGCCAGCAGCTTACCGCGATTATCGGACGAGCAGTACTTC. This encodes CASSLPRLSDEQYF. Filled out from reference TRBV7-2 and TRBJ2-7, the complete variable domain reads GAGVSQSPSNKVTEKGKDVELRCDPISGHTALYWYRQSLGQGLEFLIYFQGNSAPDKSGLPSDRFSAERTGGSVSTLTIQRTQQEDSAVYLCASSLPRLSDEQYFGPGTRLTVT.

This clonotype was observed once. A much larger clone differs by one base, so this may be a read error. This chain joins TRBV6-5 and TRBJ2-2; D unclear. The CDR3 length is 15 residues. Germline V gene lookup returns CDR1 MNHEY and CDR2 SVGAGI. The CDR3 nucleotides read TGTGCCCGCAGACACCCCCGCGCGAACACCGGGGAGCTGTTTTTT. Protein sequence: CARRHPRANTGELFF.

This chain links TRBV4-3 with TRBJ2-7, with 10 bases identical to TRBD2. CDR1 LGHNA and CDR2 YSLEER come from the germline V gene. Unmatched junction bases numbered 10, after V lost 2 bases and J lost 3 bases. The CDR3 totals 17 residues. The DNA of the CDR3 is TGCGCCAGCAGCCAATCTTCCCTAGCGGGAGATTTCTACGAGCAGTACTTC. Translation gives CASSQSSLAGDFYEQYF.

The J gene is TRBJ2-3, the V gene TRBV11-1, with a weak D call TRBD2 (5 bases). V lost 7 bases and J lost 1, with 9 bases in between. CDR1 SGHAT and CDR2 FQDESV come from the germline V gene (reference sequence). The CDR3 is 13 residues long. The CDR3 loop is CASTFGGTDTQYF. As DNA, the CDR3 is TGTGCCAGCACCTTCGGGGGCACAGATACGCAGTATTTT.

The chain employs TRBV18 and TRBJ2-7; TRBD1 or TRBD2 may be the D gene (5 bases each). V dropped 0 bases and J dropped 6 bases, with 9 bases sitting between them. Germline V CDR1 and CDR2: KGHSH, LQKENI. CDR3 length: 13 amino acids. The CDR3 loop reads CASSPPGVPEQYF. As DNA, the CDR3 is TGTGCCAGCTCACCACCGGGGGTCCCCGAGCAGTACTTC. Full variable domain (missing parts from reference TRBV18 and TRBJ2-7): NAGVMQNPRHLVRRRGQEARLRCSPMKGHSHVYWYRQLPEEGLKFMVYLQKENIIDESGMPKERFSAEFPKEGPSILRIQQVVRGDSAAYFCASSPPGVPEQYFGPGTRLTVT.

This clonotype was detected ten times or more. CDR3 nucleotides: TGCAGTGCTGGGACTCCTAGCACAGATACGCAGTATTTT. As protein: CSAGTPSTDTQYF. The chain joins TRBV20-1 to TRBJ2-3; possibly TRBD2 for D (6 bases). The CDR3 is 13 amino acids. V was cut by 5 bases and J by 0 bases, with 9 bases left in between. The V gene's germline CDR1 is DFQATT and CDR2 SNEGSKA (reference sequence).

This clonotype was counted a few times. In DNA, the CDR3 is TGTGCCAGCAGTTCCCCTGGGAATAGCAATCAGCCCCAGCATTTT. It codes for CASSSPGNSNQPQHF. The rearrangement uses TRBV12-3 or TRBV12-4 and TRBJ1-5; D remains unclear. The CDR3 spans 15 residues. Trimming took 4 bases from V and 0 from J, leaving 10 bases between them.

This clonotype was seen only a few times. The V call is TRBV28, the J call TRBJ2-7, with D possibly being TRBD2 (5 bases). V lost 3 bases and J lost 0, with 15 bases in between. In germline, CDR1 is MDHEN, CDR2 SYDVKM. This CDR3 spans 16 amino acids. CDR3 bases: TGTGCCAGCAGTTTCTCGGCGGACTGGAGCTCCTACGAGCAGTACTTC. It specifies CASSFSADWSSYEQYF.

V and J are TRBV28 and TRBJ2-7; 8 bases map to TRBD1. The germline V gene has CDR1 MDHEN and CDR2 SYDVKM. The CDR3 is made up of 15 amino acids. With V trimmed by 7 bases and J by 3 bases, 11 bases remained unmatched. The CDR3 DNA is TGTGCCAGCACCGCGGACAGGGATAAACTCTACGAGCAGTACTTC. Its translation is CASTADRDKLYEQYF.

This clonotype came up a few times. The chain uses TRBV6-1 and TRBJ2-7; 7 bases fit TRBD1. There are 14 residues in the CDR3. Trimming took 5 bases from V and 2 from J; bases not matched to a gene: 6. CDR1 is MNHNS and CDR2 is SASEGT in the germline V gene. CDR3: CASSSTGVPYEQYF. The CDR3 DNA reads as TGTGCCAGCAGTTCAACAGGGGTTCCCTACGAGCAGTACTTC.

This clonotype occurred once. The rearrangement links TRBV29-1 to TRBJ1-2; D is ambiguous. Trimming took off 2 bases at V and 0 bases at J, with 4 bases between the two ends. The CDR3 spans 12 residues. CDR1 is SQVTM and CDR2 is ANQGSEA in the germline V gene. CDR3 nucleotide sequence: TGCAGCGTTGAACCCACTAACTATGGCTACACCTTC. As protein: CSVEPTNYGYTF. Supplemented by reference TRBV29-1 and TRBJ1-2, the full variable domain reads SAVISQKPSRDICQRGTSLTIQCQVDSQVTMMFWYRQQPGQSLTLIATANQGSEATYESGFVIDKFPISRPNLTFSTLTVSNMSPEDSSIYLCSVEPTNYGYTFGSGTRLTVV.

Comments on this clonotype: This sequence may be a read error, since a much larger clone differs from it by one base. CDR3 sequence: CASGWDVGPYEQYF. The CDR3 coding sequence is TGTGCCAGCGGTTGGGACGTAGGACCCTACGAGCAGTACTTC. The chain links TRBV28 to TRBJ2-7, with D tentatively TRBD1 or TRBD2 (5 bases each). V shed 8 bases and J shed 2 bases, with 16 bases lying between them. The CDR3 contains 14 residues. CDR1 and CDR2 from the germline V gene are MDHEN and SYDVKM.

The genes are TRBV27 and TRBJ2-5; D unresolved. Germline V gene lookup returns CDR1 MNHEY and CDR2 SMNVEV (reference sequence). The CDR3 is 15 residues long. Trimming shortened V by 5 bases and J by 2 bases, and 15 bases separated the two germline ends. CDR3 nucleotides: TGTGCCAGCAGTGAAGCCAACCTTCTTCAAGAGACCCAGTACTTC. This translates into CASSEANLLQETQYF.

Points on this clonotype: This may be a read error, as it is one base from a much larger clone. V is TRBV6-5 and J is TRBJ2-7, with 8 nucleotides matching TRBD2. V lost 2 bases, J lost 3 bases, and 6 bases stayed unmatched. The length of the CDR3 is 15 residues. Looked up from germline, CDR1 is MNHEY and CDR2 is SVGAGI. The CDR3 region has the DNA TGTGCCAGCAGTTACGGCGGGGGGCCCGACTACGAGCAGTACTTC. Protein: CASSYGGGPDYEQYF.

This clonotype was found many times. The chain has TRBV7-2 and TRBJ2-7, with unresolved D. This CDR3 contains 14 residues. Trimming cost V 2 bases and J 1 base, with 9 bases left between them. CDR1 is SGHTA and CDR2 is FQGNSA in the germline V gene. CDR3 in DNA: TGTGCCAGCAGCTTAAGCAGCCTGTCCTACGAGCAGTACTTC. Protein sequence: CASSLSSLSYEQYF.

This clonotype was found a few times. The chain employs TRBV20-1 and TRBJ1-1; 7 nucleotides line up with TRBD1. The CDR3 is 13 residues long. V lost 5 bases to trimming and J lost 6 bases; unmatched junction nucleotides: 9. CDR1 is DFQATT and CDR2 is SNEGSKA in the germline V gene (reference sequence). CDR3 sequence (DNA): TGCAGTGCTTCGGAGGGGGCGCGGGCTGAAGCTTTCTTT. It is translated as CSASEGARAEAFF.

This clonotype was seen repeatedly, ten times or more. This chain connects TRBV27 to TRBJ2-7, with TRBD1 matching 10 bases. Trimming at V came to 9 bases and at J to 4 bases, leaving 9 bases not matched to a gene. Germline V gene sequence: CDR1 MNHEY, CDR2 SMNVEV (reference sequence). The CDR3 contains 14 residues. Written as DNA, the CDR3 is TGTGCCAGTGCCCCTGGGACAGGGGAATACGAGCAGTACTTC. It yields the protein CASAPGTGEYEQYF.

This clonotype was counted a few times. CDR3 in DNA: TGTGCCAGCAGTCAACCGACTAGCGGGAGGGCCTCGAACACCGGGGAGCTGTTTTTT. Translated: CASSQPTSGRASNTGELFF. The chain uses TRBV6-1 and TRBJ2-2; 14 bases map to TRBD2. Germline CDR1 is MNHNS and CDR2 is SASEGT. There are 19 residues in the CDR3. Losses at the gene ends were 5 bases for V and 0 bases for J; bases not matched to a gene: 8.

This clonotype showed up many times. The rearrangement links TRBV28 to TRBJ2-1, with TRBD1 matching over 9 bases. The CDR3 has 14 residues. CDR1 MDHEN and CDR2 SYDVKM come from the germline V gene. V shed 8 bases, J shed 7 bases, and the junction held 9 bases outside the gene matches. CDR3 region: CASCLWTGENEQFF. As DNA, the CDR3 is TGTGCCAGCTGCCTGTGGACAGGGGAGAATGAGCAGTTCTTC.

The chain is built from TRBV6-5 and TRBJ1-1; 7 nucleotides line up with TRBD1. CDR1 is MNHEY and CDR2 is SVGAGI in the germline V gene. CDR3 size: 15 residues. V shed 0 bases and J 1 base; nucleotides not matched to a gene: 2. For the CDR3, the DNA is TGTGCCAGCAGTTACTCGGGACAGCCGAACACTGAAGCTTTCTTT. Translation gives CASSYSGQPNTEAFF.